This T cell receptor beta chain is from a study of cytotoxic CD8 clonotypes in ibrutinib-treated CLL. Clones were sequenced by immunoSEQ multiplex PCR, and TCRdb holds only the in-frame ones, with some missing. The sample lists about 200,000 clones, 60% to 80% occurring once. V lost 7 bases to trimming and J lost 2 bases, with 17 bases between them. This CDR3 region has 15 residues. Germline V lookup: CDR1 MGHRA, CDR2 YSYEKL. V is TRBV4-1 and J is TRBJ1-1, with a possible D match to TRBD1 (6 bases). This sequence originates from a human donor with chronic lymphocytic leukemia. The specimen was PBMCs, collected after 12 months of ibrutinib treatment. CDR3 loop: CASTSSGGANTEAFF. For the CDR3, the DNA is TGCGCCAGCACCTCCTCGGGGGGGGCAAACACTGAAGCTTTCTTT.